A selection of T cell receptor beta chains follows, all from one sample in a study of shared clonotypes between healthy human individuals. Some clones are missing from TCRdb's copy, which holds only in-frame ones; the method was immunoSEQ multiplex PCR. The sample consists of about 380,000 clones, around 96% of them appearing once. Source material: memory CD8+ T cells sorted from blood. Source of these receptors: a man aged 30-40 years in good health. CDR3s include the opening cysteine and the closing phenylalanine or tryptophan. The order of the fields is D gene, clone size, V gene, J gene, CDR3 protein, CDR3 DNA. D genes are given only for firm matches. Expanded clones get a size class; other rows say once, few or many, or leave the size out.

d_call: TRBD1
clone_size: .
v_call: TRBV30
j_call: TRBJ1-1
cdr3_aa: CAWSVGGLDRDAAAFF
cdr3_nt: TGTGCCTGGAGTGTAGGGGGCCTGGACAGGGACGCTGCAGCTTTCTTT

d_call: .
clone_size: .
v_call: TRBV9
j_call: TRBJ1-1
cdr3_aa: CASSVHPTVNTEAFF
cdr3_nt: TGTGCCAGCAGCGTACATCCGACAGTAAACACTGAAGCTTTCTTT

d_call: .
clone_size: .
v_call: TRBV5-6
j_call: TRBJ1-3
cdr3_aa: CASSLTVISGNTIYF
cdr3_nt: TGTGCCAGCAGCTTGACAGTCATCTCTGGAAACACCATATATTTT

d_call: TRBD2
clone_size: .
v_call: TRBV10-2
j_call: TRBJ2-3
cdr3_aa: CASRGLAGRTDTQYF
cdr3_nt: TGCGCCAGCAGGGGACTAGCGGGACGCACAGATACGCAGTATTTT

d_call: TRBD1
clone_size: .
v_call: TRBV30
j_call: TRBJ1-5
cdr3_aa: CAWSHRGGQPQHF
cdr3_nt: TGTGCCTGGAGCCACAGGGGAGGGCAGCCCCAGCATTTT

d_call: .
clone_size: .
v_call: TRBV27
j_call: TRBJ2-1
cdr3_aa: CGQRVVFMHEQFF
cdr3_nt: TGTGGCCAGCGGGTAGTTTTTATGCATGAGCAGTTCTTC

d_call: TRBD1
clone_size: .
v_call: TRBV5-1
j_call: TRBJ2-7
cdr3_aa: CASSLGQGATYEQYF
cdr3_nt: TGCGCCAGCAGCTTGGGACAGGGGGCAACCTACGAGCAGTACTTC

d_call: TRBD1
clone_size: .
v_call: TRBV5-1
j_call: TRBJ2-3
cdr3_aa: CASSFGTVTDTQYF
cdr3_nt: TGCGCCAGCAGCTTTGGGACAGTAACAGATACGCAGTATTTT

d_call: .
clone_size: once
v_call: TRBV6-6
j_call: TRBJ2-7
cdr3_aa: CASSSLGGGYEQYF
cdr3_nt: TGTGCCAGCAGTTCCTTGGGGGGCGGGTACGAGCAGTACTTC

d_call: .
clone_size: .
v_call: TRBV7-8
j_call: TRBJ1-2
cdr3_aa: CASSLERTASSGYTF
cdr3_nt: TGTGCCAGCAGCTTAGAACGGACAGCCTCAAGTGGCTACACCTTC

d_call: TRBD1
clone_size: .
v_call: TRBV7-9
j_call: TRBJ1-4
cdr3_aa: CASSLLRGANEKLFF
cdr3_nt: TGTGCCAGCAGCTTACTCAGGGGGGCTAATGAAAAACTGTTTTTT

d_call: TRBD2
clone_size: once
v_call: TRBV18
j_call: TRBJ2-3
cdr3_aa: CASSYIAGVEDTQYF
cdr3_nt: TGTGCCAGCTCATACATAGCGGGAGTAGAAGATACGCAGTATTTT

d_call: .
clone_size: .
v_call: TRBV6-6
j_call: TRBJ2-5
cdr3_aa: CASSYELEGTQYF
cdr3_nt: TGTGCCAGCAGTTACGAACTAGAGGGGACCCAGTACTTC

d_call: TRBD1
clone_size: once
v_call: TRBV7-8
j_call: TRBJ2-2
cdr3_aa: CASSVDRVDTGELFF
cdr3_nt: TGTGCCAGCAGCGTGGACAGGGTTGACACCGGGGAGCTGTTTTTT

d_call: .
clone_size: .
v_call: TRBV11-2
j_call: TRBJ2-3
cdr3_aa: CASSLVGVGTDTQYF
cdr3_nt: TGTGCCAGCAGCTTAGTAGGCGTCGGCACAGATACGCAGTATTTT

d_call: .
clone_size: .
v_call: TRBV14
j_call: TRBJ2-1
cdr3_aa: CASSQEFRQSGELDNEQFF
cdr3_nt: TGTGCCAGCAGCCAAGAGTTTCGACAGTCCGGGGAATTAGACAATGAGCAGTTCTTC

d_call: .
clone_size: .
v_call: TRBV15
j_call: TRBJ2-7
cdr3_aa: CATSREVSYEQYF
cdr3_nt: TGTGCCACCAGCAGAGAGGTGTCTTACGAGCAGTACTTC

d_call: TRBD1
clone_size: .
v_call: TRBV5-1
j_call: TRBJ2-3
cdr3_aa: CASKQGPSTDTQYF
cdr3_nt: TGCGCCAGCAAACAGGGGCCTAGCACAGATACGCAGTATTTT

d_call: .
clone_size: .
v_call: TRBV2
j_call: TRBJ1-1
cdr3_aa: CARHITGGSVAEAFF
cdr3_nt: TGTGCCAGGCATATCACGGGGGGGTCAGTTGCTGAAGCTTTCTTT

d_call: TRBD1
clone_size: .
v_call: TRBV30
j_call: TRBJ2-5
cdr3_aa: CAWSTAGGEYF
cdr3_nt: TGTGCCTGGAGTACAGCAGGGGGCGAGTACTTC

d_call: TRBD2
clone_size: .
v_call: TRBV18
j_call: TRBJ2-4
cdr3_aa: CASSPLTSGLAKNIQYF
cdr3_nt: TGTGCCAGCTCACCCCTTACTAGCGGACTAGCCAAAAACATTCAGTACTTC

d_call: .
clone_size: .
v_call: TRBV27
j_call: TRBJ2-7
cdr3_aa: CASSLRDGPYEQYF
cdr3_nt: TGTGCCAGCAGTCTCCGGGACGGACCCTACGAGCAGTACTTC

d_call: .
clone_size: .
v_call: TRBV4-2
j_call: TRBJ2-5
cdr3_aa: CASSQDRYQETQYF
cdr3_nt: TGTGCCAGCAGCCAAGACAGGTACCAAGAGACCCAGTACTTC

d_call: .
clone_size: .
v_call: TRBV6-5
j_call: TRBJ2-3
cdr3_aa: CASSRQGDTQYF
cdr3_nt: TGTGCCAGCAGCCGGCAGGGCGATACGCAGTATTTT

d_call: .
clone_size: few
v_call: TRBV6-5
j_call: TRBJ1-1
cdr3_aa: CASRFSRGIGTEAFF
cdr3_nt: TGTGCCAGCAGATTTTCCAGGGGAATAGGCACTGAAGCTTTCTTT

d_call: .
clone_size: .
v_call: TRBV19
j_call: TRBJ2-7
cdr3_aa: CASSVQGMAEQYF
cdr3_nt: TGTGCCAGTAGTGTACAGGGTATGGCGGAGCAGTACTTC

d_call: .
clone_size: .
v_call: TRBV10-3
j_call: TRBJ2-5
cdr3_aa: CAISGGGDGQTQYF
cdr3_nt: TGTGCCATCAGTGGTGGCGGCGATGGGCAGACCCAGTACTTC

d_call: .
clone_size: .
v_call: TRBV6-1
j_call: TRBJ1-2
cdr3_aa: CASTDKSYGYTF
cdr3_nt: TGTGCCAGCACCGACAAGAGCTATGGCTACACCTTC

d_call: .
clone_size: few
v_call: TRBV5-1
j_call: TRBJ2-2
cdr3_aa: CASSLTGSTGELFF
cdr3_nt: TGCGCCAGCAGCTTGACAGGGTCGACCGGGGAGCTGTTTTTT

d_call: TRBD2
clone_size: .
v_call: TRBV5-1
j_call: TRBJ2-1
cdr3_aa: CASSSGSLYNEQFF
cdr3_nt: TGCGCCAGCAGTAGCGGGAGCCTCTACAATGAGCAGTTCTTC

d_call: .
clone_size: .
v_call: TRBV9
j_call: TRBJ2-1
cdr3_aa: CASSVAGGIQQFF
cdr3_nt: TGTGCCAGCAGCGTAGCTGGCGGGATACAGCAGTTCTTC

d_call: TRBD2
clone_size: .
v_call: TRBV5-8
j_call: TRBJ2-7
cdr3_aa: CASKNWGGSSYEQYF
cdr3_nt: TGTGCCAGCAAAAACTGGGGGGGTAGCTCCTACGAGCAGTACTTC

d_call: .
clone_size: .
v_call: TRBV7-2
j_call: TRBJ2-4
cdr3_aa: CASSLAAENIQYF
cdr3_nt: TGTGCCAGCAGCCTAGCAGCGGAAAACATTCAGTACTTC

d_call: .
clone_size: .
v_call: TRBV11-3
j_call: TRBJ2-3
cdr3_aa: CASSLGDSLDTQYF
cdr3_nt: TGTGCCAGCAGCTTAGGTGATAGCCTAGATACGCAGTATTTT

d_call: .
clone_size: .
v_call: TRBV20-1
j_call: TRBJ1-1
cdr3_aa: CSAPEGEAFF
cdr3_nt: TGCAGTGCTCCCGAGGGTGAAGCTTTCTTT

d_call: .
clone_size: .
v_call: TRBV19
j_call: TRBJ1-1
cdr3_aa: CASSIGTGATEAFF
cdr3_nt: TGTGCCAGTAGTATTGGAACGGGAGCCACTGAAGCTTTCTTT

d_call: .
clone_size: .
v_call: TRBV5-1
j_call: TRBJ2-1
cdr3_aa: CASSFQYNEQFF
cdr3_nt: TGCGCCAGCAGCTTCCAATACAATGAGCAGTTCTTC

d_call: .
clone_size: .
v_call: TRBV28
j_call: TRBJ1-2
cdr3_aa: CASSAQGGRGYTF
cdr3_nt: TGTGCCAGCAGCGCCCAAGGGGGAAGAGGCTACACCTTC

d_call: .
clone_size: .
v_call: TRBV2
j_call: TRBJ1-3
cdr3_aa: CASSDNTIYF
cdr3_nt: TGTGCCAGCAGTGACAACACCATATATTTT

d_call: .
clone_size: once
v_call: TRBV5-6
j_call: TRBJ2-7
cdr3_aa: CASSLGDPPYEQYF
cdr3_nt: TGTGCCAGCAGCTTGGGGGACCCCCCCTACGAGCAGTACTTC

d_call: .
clone_size: .
v_call: TRBV13
j_call: TRBJ2-7
cdr3_aa: CASSFQYEQYF
cdr3_nt: TGTGCCAGCAGCTTTCAATACGAGCAGTACTTC

d_call: .
clone_size: .
v_call: TRBV9
j_call: TRBJ2-5
cdr3_aa: CASSVEGGETQYF
cdr3_nt: TGTGCCAGCAGCGTAGAGGGGGGAGAGACCCAGTACTTC

d_call: TRBD1
clone_size: .
v_call: TRBV11-2
j_call: TRBJ2-1
cdr3_aa: CASGDRRYNEQFF
cdr3_nt: TGTGCCAGCGGGGACAGGAGGTACAATGAGCAGTTCTTC

d_call: TRBD1
clone_size: .
v_call: TRBV18
j_call: TRBJ2-5
cdr3_aa: CASSPRDRGPETQYF
cdr3_nt: TGTGCCAGCTCACCAAGGGACAGGGGGCCAGAGACCCAGTACTTC

d_call: .
clone_size: .
v_call: TRBV6-6
j_call: TRBJ2-1
cdr3_aa: CASRESSYNEQFF
cdr3_nt: TGTGCCAGCAGGGAGAGCTCCTACAATGAGCAGTTCTTC